This entry describes one T cell receptor (beta chain). Its target is not known. This entry comes from a study of cytomegalovirus exposure and HLA in healthy donors. Study results and caveats: It was shown in a later analysis that HLA-associated TCR beta chains were more clonally expanded than other, equally common chains. Overall, around 160 TCR beta chains were annotated as cytomegalovirus-associated.

No CMV serostatus entry exists for this donor. V was pared by 0 bases and J by 6 bases, with 4 bases of the junction left unmatched. Germline loops: CDR1 MNHEY, CDR2 SVGAGI. CDR3 length: 15 amino acids. Amplification used 60 Vbeta primers and 13 Jbeta primers. Here immunoSEQ multiplex PCR was the method, and the copy in TCRdb shows in-frame clones only, minus some. The table has 75,000 to 90,000 clones, less than 85% seen once. Sequencing was carried out using PBMCs. This sequence joins TRBV6-5 and TRBJ1-4, with TRBD1 matching 7 bases. The clonotype was recovered from a human donor in good health. CDR3 nucleotides: TGTGCCAGCAGTTACTCCCGGGACAGTCATGAAAAACTGTTTTTT. Protein product: CASSYSRDSHEKLFF.